This T cell receptor (beta chain) was identified in a study of shared clonotypes between healthy human individuals. Study information: A donor's plate count was three for CD4 naive and three for CD4 memory; CD8 naive had two and CD8 memory one. General observations from the study: Sampling involved blood alone; tissue repertoires likely differ.

Terminally differentiated effector memory CD45RA+ cells were excluded by CCR7 positive selection of CD45RO-negative cells. Trimming shortened V by 9 bases and J by 0 bases, and 13 bases separated the two germline ends. The CDR3 sequence is 13 residues long. CDR1 SGHKS and CDR2 YYEKEE come from the germline V gene (reference sequence). Worth noting for this clone: Its target is unknown.

Genomic DNA from each subset was divided evenly over several immunoSEQ plates. Sequencing used immunoSEQ multiplex PCR; TCRdb keeps in-frame clones, though not all of them. The data show about 680,000 clones, around 90% seen once. Sequencing was done on a sample of naive CD8+ T cells sorted from blood. This TCR was sampled from a man aged 25 to 40 in good health. V and J are TRBV5-5 and TRBJ2-7, with no clear D. The CDR3 spells CATSQSSSYEQYF. The CDR3 region has the DNA TGTGCCACCTCACAGAGTAGCTCCTACGAGCAGTACTTC. The full variable domain, with the rest looked up from reference TRBV5-5 and TRBJ2-7, is DAGVTQSPTHLIKTRGQQVTLRCSPISGHKSVSWYQQVLGQGPQFIFQYYEKEERGRGNFPDRFSARQFPNYSSELNVNALLLGDSALYLCATSQSSSYEQYFGPGTRLTVT.